Following are 32 T cell receptor beta chains from one sample sequenced in a study of blood T cell repertoires in COVID-19. Data came from immunoSEQ multiplex PCR; TCRdb stores just in-frame clones and leaves some out. The sample shows a few hundred thousand clones, 85% to 90% of them seen only once. Sequencing was done on a sample of PBMCs or T cells enriched from blood (not recorded which). Every receptor here comes from a woman aged 18-30 years who had recovered from COVID-19.

This sequence joins TRBV2 and TRBJ2-3, with TRBD1 matching over 7 bases. The CDR3 totals 13 residues. Looked up from germline, CDR1 is SNHLY and CDR2 is FYNNEI. V lost 7 bases, J lost 4 bases, and 5 bases stayed unmatched. CDR3 bases: TGTGCCAGCAAAAACAGGGGATCAGATACGCAGTATTTT. It translates to CASKNRGSDTQYF.

The gene calls are TRBV7-9 and TRBJ2-7, with TRBD2 matching over 9 bases. The V and J ends lost 5 bases and 0 bases, in that order; junction bases with no gene match: 5. Germline V CDR1 and CDR2: SEHNR, FQNEAQ (reference sequence). The CDR3 spans 15 residues. The CDR3 protein is CASSLTSGHSYEQYF. The CDR3 DNA reads TGTGCCAGCAGCCTAACTAGCGGGCACTCCTACGAGCAGTACTTC.

This clone was seen only a few times. The V and J genes are TRBV10-3 and TRBJ1-2, with 8 bases fitting TRBD1. Germline V gene lookup returns CDR1 ENHRY and CDR2 SYGVKD. Trimming at V came to 3 bases and at J to 1 base, leaving 10 bases not matched to a gene. The CDR3 covers 17 residues. CDR3 protein: CAISDPRQGTFNYGYTF. The CDR3 coding sequence is TGTGCCATCAGTGACCCCAGACAGGGGACTTTTAACTATGGCTACACCTTC.

Of note for this clone: The germline gene is not matched at one end of the junction; a read error may be the cause. The chain joins TRBV28 to TRBJ2-3, with D possibly matching TRBD2 (6 bases). Germline values: CDR1 MDHEN, CDR2 SYDVKM. This CDR3 has 12 residues. CDR3 nucleotides: TGTGCCAGCAGTTTGCTAGCGAACCCTCTTTCTTTT. It translates to CASSLLANPLSF.

The chain combines TRBV4-1 with TRBJ2-3; the match to TRBD2 covers 16 bases. The CDR3 is made up of 18 amino acids. With 3 bases clipped from V and 4 bases from J, the junction kept 7 bases outside the gene matches. Germline V gives CDR1 MGHRA, CDR2 YSYEKL. CDR3 protein: CASSQGTSGGVRADTQYF. The CDR3 DNA reads TGCGCCAGCAGCCAGGGGACTAGCGGGGGGGTTCGGGCAGATACGCAGTATTTT.

The J gene is TRBJ1-1, the V gene TRBV1; the D call of TRBD1 is as the table states it, not checked on the DNA. TRBV1 is a recognized pseudogene. The CDR3 length is 14 residues. For the CDR3, the DNA is TGCACCAGCCCGGGACACCTGCCGAACACTGAAGCTTTCTTT. Translated: CTSPGHLPNTEAFF.

The chain carries TRBV15 and TRBJ2-7; D may be TRBD1 (6 bases). This CDR3 contains 14 residues. CDR1 is LNHNV and CDR2 is YYDKDF in the germline V gene (reference sequence). Trimming removed 1 base from V and 6 bases from J, with 13 bases in between. The CDR3: CATSRGGDISEQYF. The DNA of the CDR3 is TGTGCCACCAGCAGAGGAGGGGACATTTCCGAGCAGTACTTC.

The J gene is TRBJ1-1, the V gene TRBV7-8; D uncertain. This CDR3 spans 14 amino acids. Trimming left V 5 bases short and J 3 bases short, with 13 bases between. Germline CDR1 and CDR2: SGHVS and FQNEAQ. CDR3 region: CASSPRESDTEAFF. CDR3 bases: TGTGCCAGCAGCCCCCGGGAATCGGACACTGAAGCTTTCTTT.

The chain recombines TRBV6-5 with TRBJ1-2; no firm D call. The CDR3 totals 13 residues. Germline CDR1 and CDR2: MNHEY and SVGAGI. The V end was cut by 7 bases, the J end by 2 bases, with 11 bases between. The CDR3 region has the DNA TGTGCCAGCACTCCGCAGGTCAACTATGGCTACACCTTC. Its protein is CASTPQVNYGYTF.

The chain combines TRBV5-8 with TRBJ2-5, with 7 bases identical to TRBD1. The CDR3 consists of 18 residues. V gave up 3 bases and J gave up 3 bases; unmatched junction bases: 17. Per germline, CDR1 SGHTS and CDR2 YDEGEE. The CDR3 DNA reads TGTGCCAGCAGCTCACACCTCCACAGGGGAGCCCGGGAAGAGACCCAGTACTTC. Its translation is CASSSHLHRGAREETQYF.

This chain links TRBV10-3 with TRBJ1-2; the match to TRBD1 covers 8 bases. The V gene's germline CDR1 is ENHRY and CDR2 SYGVKD. The length of the CDR3 is 14 residues. The J segment lost 3 bases and the V segment lost 0 bases, leaving 0 bases of the junction unmatched. CDR3 sequence: CAISESGQDYGYTF. DNA of the CDR3: TGTGCCATCAGTGAGTCGGGACAGGACTATGGCTACACCTTC.

The chain recombines TRBV28 with TRBJ1-4; TRBD1 agrees at 7 bases. J gave up 8 bases and V 5 bases, and 11 bases lay outside the gene matches. The CDR3 has 15 residues. CDR1 MDHEN and CDR2 SYDVKM come from the germline V gene. Written as DNA, the CDR3 is TGTGCCAGCAGTCTCACAGGGGCGCTCCAGGAAAAACTGTTTTTT. Protein product: CASSLTGALQEKLFF.

V is TRBV5-6 and J is TRBJ1-2; TRBD1 aligns across 10 bases. The CDR3 totals 18 residues. The V segment lost 0 bases and the J segment 2 bases; nucleotides outside the gene matches: 10. The germline CDR1 and CDR2 sequences are SGHDT and YYEEEE. The CDR3, as DNA: TGTGCCAGCAGCTTGGTACGCGCGACAGGGGGCGAGAACTATGGCTACACCTTC. It specifies CASSLVRATGGENYGYTF.

The rearrangement links TRBV10-3 to TRBJ2-3; 13 bases fit TRBD2. Germline V gene data show CDR1 as ENHRY and CDR2 as SYGVKD. Trimming removed 2 bases from V and 3 bases from J; junction bases left unmatched: 5. CDR3 length equals 17 residues. This chain's CDR3 is CAISEGLAGAGTDTQYF. The DNA for the CDR3 is TGTGCCATCAGTGAGGGACTAGCGGGGGCCGGGACAGATACGCAGTATTTT.

The chain couples TRBV6-5 to TRBJ1-1; D call uncertain. Germline CDR1 reads MNHEY; CDR2 reads SVGAGI. The ends were cut back, 7 bases at V and 6 bases at J, with 12 bases in the middle. The CDR3 is made up of 12 amino acids. CDR3 region: CASIGLSSEAFF. The CDR3 DNA sequence: TGTGCCAGCATTGGACTGAGCTCTGAAGCTTTCTTT.

The V gene is TRBV18, the J gene TRBJ1-2; TRBD1 matches at 8 bases. Germline V lookup: CDR1 KGHSH, CDR2 LQKENI. Losses at the gene ends were 3 bases for V and 4 bases for J; bases not matched to a gene: 4. The CDR3 is 14 residues long. This chain's CDR3 is CASSPDRVGYGYTF. The CDR3 region has the DNA TGTGCCAGCTCACCGGACAGGGTTGGCTATGGCTACACCTTC.

The chain combines TRBV27 with TRBJ1-4, with TRBD1 matching 8 bases. The CDR3 totals 15 residues. Germline CDR1 MNHEY, CDR2 SMNVEV (reference sequence). V shed 3 bases and J 4 bases; nucleotides not matched to a gene: 4. The DNA of the CDR3 is TGTGCCAGCAGTTTCGCAGGGGGCTTTAATGAAAAACTGTTTTTT. Its translation: CASSFAGGFNEKLFF.

J is TRBJ1-4 and V is TRBV7-6; perhaps TRBD1 as D (6 bases). Germline assignment: CDR1 SGHVS and CDR2 FNYEAQ. V lost 1 base, J lost 7 bases, and 10 bases lay in between. The CDR3 length is 14 residues. The CDR3 nucleotides read TGTGCCAGCAGCTTAGTGGGGGCTGGTGAAAAACTGTTTTTT. Protein sequence: CASSLVGAGEKLFF. The full variable domain, rest sourced from reference TRBV7-6 and TRBJ1-4, is GAGVSQSPRYKVTKRGQDVALRCDPISGHVSLYWYRQALGQGPEFLTYFNYEAQQDKSGLPNDRFSAERPEGSISTLTIQRTEQRDSAMYRCASSLVGAGEKLFFGSGTQLSVL.

The chain carries TRBV7-9 and TRBJ2-5; TRBD2 aligns across 8 bases. The CDR3 runs to 16 residues. Germline CDR1 SEHNR, CDR2 FQNEAQ (reference sequence). Trimming removed 5 bases from V and 5 bases from J; junction bases left unmatched: 13. The CDR3 loop reads CASSLRAGPGGETQYF. The CDR3 nucleotides read TGTGCCAGCAGCCTCAGAGCGGGGCCGGGAGGGGAGACCCAGTACTTC.

This chain joins TRBV5-4 and TRBJ2-5; TRBD2 matches 8 bases. The J segment lost 1 base and the V segment lost 4 bases, leaving 9 bases of the junction unmatched. The CDR3 has 16 amino acids. Germline lookup yields CDR1 SGHNT and CDR2 YYREEE (reference sequence). The CDR3 DNA follows: TGTGCCAGCAGCGGAGGGAGGCGGGAGGCCCAAGAGACCCAGTACTTC. Its protein product is CASSGGRREAQETQYF.

The chain carries TRBV28 and TRBJ2-1; maybe TRBD2 (7 bases). CDR1 and CDR2 (germline): MDHEN, SYDVKM. V was pared by 7 bases and J by 4 bases, with 23 bases between. This CDR3 has 17 residues. This CDR3 reads CASNPRLGGGQYNEQFF. The CDR3 DNA follows: TGTGCCAGCAACCCCCGGTTAGGCGGGGGCCAATACAATGAGCAGTTCTTC.

The V and J genes are TRBV29-1 and TRBJ2-7, with 8 nucleotides matching TRBD1. From germline, CDR1 is SQVTM and CDR2 ANQGSEA. V trimming: 6 bases; J trimming: 5 bases; junction bases outside the gene matches: 3. CDR3 length equals 11 residues. The CDR3, as DNA: TGCAGCGTAGACAGGGGAAACGAGCAGTACTTC. Its protein is CSVDRGNEQYF.

The rearrangement joins TRBV9 to TRBJ2-1; D possibly corresponds to TRBD1 (6 bases). The CDR3 is 12 residues long. Germline V gene sequence: CDR1 SGDLS, CDR2 YYNGEE. V lost 3 bases, J lost 9 bases, and 10 bases lay in between. CDR3 in amino acids: CASSASGVEQFF. The DNA for the CDR3 is TGTGCCAGCAGCGCTTCAGGGGTTGAGCAGTTCTTC. The full variable domain, its missing parts supplied by reference TRBV9 and TRBJ2-1, is DSGVTQTPKHLITATGQRVTLRCSPRSGDLSVYWYQQSLDQGLQFLIQYYNGEERAKGNILERFSAQQFPDLHSELNLSSLELGDSALYFCASSASGVEQFFGPGTRLTVL.

This clone was recorded only once. The chain carries TRBV9 and TRBJ1-2; D remains unclear. The CDR3 has 13 residues. Between the trimmed V and J ends, which lost 0 bases and 4 bases, there was a span of 7 bases. Germline V lookup: CDR1 SGDLS, CDR2 YYNGEE. CDR3 nucleotides: TGTGCCAGCAGCGTAGACGGGAGCTATGGCTACACCTTC. It codes for CASSVDGSYGYTF.

The rearrangement links TRBV4-2 to TRBJ2-1, with 10 bases fitting TRBD2. Germline CDR1 is LGHNA and CDR2 is YNFKEQ. Trimming removed 0 bases from V and 3 bases from J; junction bases left unmatched: 8. The CDR3 is 18 residues long. CDR3 in DNA: TGTGCCAGCAGCCAAGACCTCCTAGCGGGGGACAACTACAATGAGCAGTTCTTC. It translates to CASSQDLLAGDNYNEQFF.

V usage is TRBV19 and J usage is TRBJ2-5; a weak D match, TRBD2 (5 bases). The CDR3 has 15 residues. Germline loops: CDR1 LNHDA, CDR2 SQIVND (reference sequence). Trimming left V 1 base short and J 1 base short, with 10 bases between. CDR3 DNA: TGTGCCAGTAGTATAGGAGGGCGGTTCCAAGAGACCCAGTACTTC. Translating gives CASSIGGRFQETQYF.

V usage is TRBV7-2 and J usage is TRBJ1-1; D perhaps matches TRBD1 (5 bases). This CDR3 comprises 13 residues. The germline gives CDR1 SGHTA, CDR2 FQGNSA. Trimming removed 5 bases from V and 5 bases from J, with 12 bases in between. The CDR3 nucleotides read TGTGCCAGCAGCCAAACCAGGGATACTGAAGCTTTCTTT. Residues: CASSQTRDTEAFF.

This chain links TRBV9 with TRBJ1-4; D is possibly TRBD1 (6 bases). The CDR3 consists of 15 residues. V lost 0 bases and J 4 bases, leaving 10 bases between the germline ends. Germline V gene sequence: CDR1 SGDLS, CDR2 YYNGEE. The CDR3 DNA follows: TGTGCCAGCAGCGTAGGAGACAGGTATAATGAAAAACTGTTTTTT. Its protein product is CASSVGDRYNEKLFF. The complete variable domain, with remaining parts taken from reference TRBV9 and TRBJ1-4, reads DSGVTQTPKHLITATGQRVTLRCSPRSGDLSVYWYQQSLDQGLQFLIQYYNGEERAKGNILERFSAQQFPDLHSELNLSSLELGDSALYFCASSVGDRYNEKLFFGSGTQLSVL.

The chain combines TRBV2 with TRBJ2-3; D ambiguous. Germline-derived CDR1 and CDR2 are SNHLY and FYNNEI. Between the trimmed V and J ends, which lost 3 bases and 1 base, there was a span of 8 bases. This CDR3 comprises 14 residues. Written as DNA, the CDR3 is TGTGCCAGCAGTGAGAACTTCCGCACAGATACGCAGTATTTT. It is translated as CASSENFRTDTQYF. Full variable domain (rest looked up from reference TRBV2 and TRBJ2-3): EPEVTQTPSHQVTQMGQEVILRCVPISNHLYFYWYRQILGQKVEFLVSFYNNEISEKSEIFDDQFSVERPDGSNFTLKIRSTKLEDSAMYFCASSENFRTDTQYFGPGTRLTVL.

The CDR3 protein is CASSQPGQYFTYEQYF. The CDR3 DNA is TGTGCCAGCAGCCAGCCGGGACAATATTTTACCTACGAGCAGTACTTC. The rearrangement joins TRBV7-6 to TRBJ2-7; tentatively, D is TRBD1 (6 bases). The CDR3 length is 16 residues. The V and J ends lost 5 bases and 2 bases respectively, with 19 bases between them. Per germline, CDR1 SGHVS and CDR2 FNYEAQ.

With respect to this clone: The sample holds other DNA sequences that translate to the same CDR3. The chain joins TRBV30 to TRBJ2-7, with D tentatively TRBD1 (5 bases). CDR1 is GTSNPN and CDR2 is SVGIG in the germline V gene (reference sequence). CDR3 size: 12 residues. V was clipped by 5 bases and J by 3 bases, with 11 bases between them. CDR3 sequence: CAWGDSYYEQYF. DNA of the CDR3: TGTGCCTGGGGAGACAGTTACTACGAGCAGTACTTC.

The chain is built from TRBV6-5 and TRBJ2-7, with 7 bases lining up with TRBD2. Germline assignment: CDR1 MNHEY and CDR2 SVGAGI. V was pared by 7 bases and J by 4 bases, with 7 bases of the junction left unmatched. This CDR3 is 13 amino acids long. The CDR3 DNA sequence: TGTGCCAGCACCCCGGGACTATCTTACGAGCAGTACTTC. Its protein is CASTPGLSYEQYF.